This passage covers 5 T cell receptor beta chains from one sample sequenced in a study of neurological immune-mediated disorders. TCRdb called the 5' RACE reads again in MiXCR, with one record for every CDR3 protein. Seen here are under 90,000 distinct CDR3 sequences, roughly 3.5% observed once, and the top ten hold less than 3%. The sequenced sample was PBMCs. The receptor set was obtained from a woman aged 45-60 years with multiple sclerosis.

This clonotype has ten or more counts. V gene TRBV5-6 combines with J gene TRBJ2-5; tentatively, D is TRBD1 or TRBD2 (5 bases each). The CDR3 runs to 17 residues. The germline V gene encodes CDR1 SGHDT and CDR2 YYEEEE. The V gene lost 3 bases and the J gene lost 3 bases, with 21 bases spanning the gap. The CDR3 sequence is CASSSPKPGTDKETQYF. DNA for the CDR3: TGTGCCAGCAGCTCCCCTAAACCCGGGACGGATAAAGAGACCCAGTACTTC.

The sample holds many counts of this clonotype. The CDR3 protein is CASSLEGTTPTQYF. The DNA of the CDR3 is TGTGCCAGCAGCTTAGAAGGGACTACACCTACGCAGTATTTT. This chain uses TRBV7-2 with TRBJ2-3, with 7 bases matching TRBD2. Germline lookup yields CDR1 SGHTA and CDR2 FQGNSA. V lost 1 base, J lost 8 bases, and 6 bases stayed unmatched. The CDR3 consists of 14 residues.

The table lists this clonotype with many counts. The rearrangement joins TRBV6-2 or TRBV6-3 to TRBJ2-7; 12 positions match TRBD1. V trimming: 5 bases; J trimming: 9 bases; junction bases outside the gene matches: 14. CDR3 length: 16 amino acids. Germline V gene sequence: CDR1 MNHEY, CDR2 SVGEGT. Written as DNA, the CDR3 is TGTGCCAGCAGTAACTTACCGGGACAGGGGGCGTCTTTGCAGTACTTC. This translates into CASSNLPGQGASLQYF.

At least ten counts were recorded for this clonotype. The CDR3 is CASSQDLRGFVGYTF. The CDR3 DNA follows: TGCGCCAGCAGCCAAGATCTTCGAGGTTTTGTTGGCTACACCTTC. The V call is TRBV4-3, the J call TRBJ1-2; no reliable D call. V was clipped by 0 bases and J by 7 bases, with 15 bases between them. CDR1 is LGHNA, CDR2 YSLEER, per germline. CDR3 length: 15 residues.

This clonotype was detected many times. The gene calls are TRBV7-2 and TRBJ2-2; TRBD2 aligns across 9 bases. The CDR3 is 14 residues long. Unmatched junction bases numbered 4, after V lost 6 bases and J lost 5 bases. The germline V gene has CDR1 SGHTA and CDR2 FQGNSA. CDR3 in DNA: TGTGCCAGCAGATTTAGCGGGGGAACCGGGGAGCTGTTTTTT. Translation: CASRFSGGTGELFF.